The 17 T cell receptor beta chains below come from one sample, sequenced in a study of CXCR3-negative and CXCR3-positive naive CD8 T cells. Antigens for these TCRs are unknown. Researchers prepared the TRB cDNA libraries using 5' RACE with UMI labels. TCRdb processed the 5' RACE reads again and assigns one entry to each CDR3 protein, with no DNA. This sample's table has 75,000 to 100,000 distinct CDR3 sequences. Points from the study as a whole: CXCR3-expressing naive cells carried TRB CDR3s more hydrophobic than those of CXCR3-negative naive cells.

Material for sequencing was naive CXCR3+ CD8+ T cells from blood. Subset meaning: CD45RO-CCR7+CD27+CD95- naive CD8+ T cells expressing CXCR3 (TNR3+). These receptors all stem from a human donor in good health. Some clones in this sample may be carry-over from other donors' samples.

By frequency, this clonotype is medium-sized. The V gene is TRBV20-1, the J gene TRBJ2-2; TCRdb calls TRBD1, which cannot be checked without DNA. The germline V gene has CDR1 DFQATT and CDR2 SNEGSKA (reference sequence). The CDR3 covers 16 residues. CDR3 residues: CSASDRDRGDTGELFF.

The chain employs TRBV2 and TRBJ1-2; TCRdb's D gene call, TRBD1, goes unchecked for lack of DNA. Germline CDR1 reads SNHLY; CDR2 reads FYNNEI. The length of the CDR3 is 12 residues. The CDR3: CASSWDGDGYTF.

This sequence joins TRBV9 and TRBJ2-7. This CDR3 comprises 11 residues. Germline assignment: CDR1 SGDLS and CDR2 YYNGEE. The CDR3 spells CASPSRYEQYF.

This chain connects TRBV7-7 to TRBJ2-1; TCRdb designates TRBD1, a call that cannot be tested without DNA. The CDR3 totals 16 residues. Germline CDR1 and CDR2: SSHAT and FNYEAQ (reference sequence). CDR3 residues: CASSDSYGGHYNEQFF.

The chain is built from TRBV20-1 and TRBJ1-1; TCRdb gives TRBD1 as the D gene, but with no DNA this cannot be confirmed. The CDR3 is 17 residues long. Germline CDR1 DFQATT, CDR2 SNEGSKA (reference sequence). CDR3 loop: CSARTRATGAANTEAFF.

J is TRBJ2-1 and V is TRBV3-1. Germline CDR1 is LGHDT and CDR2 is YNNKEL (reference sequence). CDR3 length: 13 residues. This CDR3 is CASTPNNLNEQFF.

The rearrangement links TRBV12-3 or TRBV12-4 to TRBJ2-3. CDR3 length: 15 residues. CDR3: CASSLAKVGTDTQYF.

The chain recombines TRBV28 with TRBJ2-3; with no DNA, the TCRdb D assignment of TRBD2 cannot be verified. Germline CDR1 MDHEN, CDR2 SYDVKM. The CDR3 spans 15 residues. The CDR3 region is CASSDPGLGWDTQYF.

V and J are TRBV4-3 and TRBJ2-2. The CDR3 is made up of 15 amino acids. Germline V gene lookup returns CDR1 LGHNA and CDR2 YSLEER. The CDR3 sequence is CASSQDLWVGGELFF.

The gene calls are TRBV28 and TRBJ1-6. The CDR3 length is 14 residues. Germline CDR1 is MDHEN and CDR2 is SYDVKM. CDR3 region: CASTPEGSNSPLHF. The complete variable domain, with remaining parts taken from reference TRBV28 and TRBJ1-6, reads DVKVTQSSRYLVKRTGEKVFLECVQDMDHENMFWYRQDPGLGLRLIYFSYDVKMKEKGDIPEGYSVSREKKERFSLILESASTNQTSMYLCASTPEGSNSPLHFGNGTRLTVT.

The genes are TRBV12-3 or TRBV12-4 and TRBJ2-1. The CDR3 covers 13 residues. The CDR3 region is CASSLAEWNEQFF.

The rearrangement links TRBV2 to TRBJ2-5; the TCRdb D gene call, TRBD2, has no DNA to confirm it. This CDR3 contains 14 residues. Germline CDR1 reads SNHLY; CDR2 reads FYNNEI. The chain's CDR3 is CASRLAETGETQYF.

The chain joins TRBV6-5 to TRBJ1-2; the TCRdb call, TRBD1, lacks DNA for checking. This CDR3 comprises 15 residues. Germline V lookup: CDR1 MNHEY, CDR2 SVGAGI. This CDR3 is CASSPRDRGFYGYTF.

CDR3: CASSFIRQNTDTQYF. The genes are TRBV5-1 and TRBJ2-3; absent DNA, TCRdb's TRBD1 call cannot be checked. The CDR3 has 15 residues. Germline loops: CDR1 SGHRS, CDR2 YFSETQ.

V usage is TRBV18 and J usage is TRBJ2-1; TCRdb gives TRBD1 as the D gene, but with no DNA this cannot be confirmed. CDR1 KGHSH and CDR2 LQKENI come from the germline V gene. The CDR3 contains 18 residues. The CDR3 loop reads CASSTPYSGTGSYNEQFF.

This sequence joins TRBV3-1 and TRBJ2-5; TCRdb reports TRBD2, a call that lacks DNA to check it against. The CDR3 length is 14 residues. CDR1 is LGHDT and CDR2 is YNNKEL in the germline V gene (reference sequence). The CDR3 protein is CASSQDHSGETQYF.

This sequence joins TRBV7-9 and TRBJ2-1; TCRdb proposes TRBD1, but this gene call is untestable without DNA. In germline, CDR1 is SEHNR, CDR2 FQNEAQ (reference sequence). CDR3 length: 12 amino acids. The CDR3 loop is CASVRGANEQFF.